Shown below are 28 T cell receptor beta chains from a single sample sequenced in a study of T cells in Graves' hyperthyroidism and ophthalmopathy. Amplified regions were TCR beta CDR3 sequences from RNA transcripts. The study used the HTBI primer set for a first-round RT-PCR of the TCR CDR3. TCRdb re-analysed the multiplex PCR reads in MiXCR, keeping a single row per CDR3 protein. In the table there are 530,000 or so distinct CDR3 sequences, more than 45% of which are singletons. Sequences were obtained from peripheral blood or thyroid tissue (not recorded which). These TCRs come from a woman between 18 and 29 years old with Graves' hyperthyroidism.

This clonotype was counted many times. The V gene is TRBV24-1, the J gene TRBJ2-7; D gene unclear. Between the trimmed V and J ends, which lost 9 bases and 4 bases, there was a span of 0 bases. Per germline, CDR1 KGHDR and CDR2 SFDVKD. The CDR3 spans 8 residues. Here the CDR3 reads CATYEQYF. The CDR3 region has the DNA TGTGCCACCTACGAGCAGTACTTC.

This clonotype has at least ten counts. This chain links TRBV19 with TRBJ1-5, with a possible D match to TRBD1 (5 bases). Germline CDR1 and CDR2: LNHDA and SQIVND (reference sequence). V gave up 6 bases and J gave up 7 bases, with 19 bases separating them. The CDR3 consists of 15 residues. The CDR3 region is CASSQLGRAGQPQHF. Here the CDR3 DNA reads TGTGCCAGTAGCCAGTTGGGCAGGGCAGGCCAGCCCCAGCATTTT.

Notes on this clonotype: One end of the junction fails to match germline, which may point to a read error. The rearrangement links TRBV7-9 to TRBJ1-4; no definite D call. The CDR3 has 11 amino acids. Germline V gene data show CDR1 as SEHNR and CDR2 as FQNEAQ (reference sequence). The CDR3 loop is CGILWNEKLFF. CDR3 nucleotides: TGCGGCATACTGTGGAATGAAAAACTGTTTTTT.

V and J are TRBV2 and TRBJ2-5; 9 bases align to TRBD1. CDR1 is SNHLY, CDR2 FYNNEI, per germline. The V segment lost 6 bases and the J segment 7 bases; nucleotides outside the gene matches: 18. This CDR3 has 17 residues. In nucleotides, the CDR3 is TGTGCCAGCAGCCCCGGGACAGGGTGGGGCGGGAGTTGGACCCAGTACTTC. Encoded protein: CASSPGTGWGGSWTQYF.

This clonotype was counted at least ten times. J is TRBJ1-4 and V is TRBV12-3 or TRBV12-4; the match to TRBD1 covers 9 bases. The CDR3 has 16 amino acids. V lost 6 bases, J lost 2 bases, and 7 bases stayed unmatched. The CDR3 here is CASSNLQGATNEKLFF. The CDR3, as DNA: TGTGCCAGCAGCAATTTACAGGGGGCGACTAATGAAAAACTGTTTTTT.

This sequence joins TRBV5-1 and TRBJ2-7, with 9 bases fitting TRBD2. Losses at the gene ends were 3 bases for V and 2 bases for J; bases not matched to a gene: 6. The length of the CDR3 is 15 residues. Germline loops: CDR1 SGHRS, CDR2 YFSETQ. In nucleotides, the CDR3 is TGCGCCAGCAGCTCACCGGGACTAGCAGCCTACGAGCAGTACTTC. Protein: CASSSPGLAAYEQYF.

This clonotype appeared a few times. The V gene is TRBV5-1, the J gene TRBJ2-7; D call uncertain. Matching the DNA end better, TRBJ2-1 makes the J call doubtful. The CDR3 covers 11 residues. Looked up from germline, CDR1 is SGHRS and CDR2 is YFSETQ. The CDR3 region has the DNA TGCGCCAGCAGCTTGGAGCAGCAGCAGTTCTTC. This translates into CASSLEQQQFF.

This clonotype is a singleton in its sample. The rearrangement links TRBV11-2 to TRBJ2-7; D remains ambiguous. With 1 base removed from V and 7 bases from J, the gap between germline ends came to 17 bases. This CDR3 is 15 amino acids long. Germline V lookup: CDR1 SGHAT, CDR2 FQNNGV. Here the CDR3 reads CASSLAGSTGNEQYF. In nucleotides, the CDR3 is TGTGCCAGCAGCTTAGCCGGCTCGACGGGCAATGAGCAGTACTTC.

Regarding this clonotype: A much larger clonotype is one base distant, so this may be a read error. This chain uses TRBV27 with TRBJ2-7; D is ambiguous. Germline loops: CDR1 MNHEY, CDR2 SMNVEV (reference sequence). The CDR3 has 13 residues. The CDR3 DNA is TGTGCCAGCAGTTTATCGGAGAAGTACGAGCGGTACTTC. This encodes CASSLSEKYERYF.

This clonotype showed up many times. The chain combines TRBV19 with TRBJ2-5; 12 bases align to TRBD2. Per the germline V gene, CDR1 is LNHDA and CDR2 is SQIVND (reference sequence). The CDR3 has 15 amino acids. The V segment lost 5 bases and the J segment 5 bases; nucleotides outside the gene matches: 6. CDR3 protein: CASSLAGGPVETQYF. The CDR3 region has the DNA TGTGCCAGTAGTCTAGCGGGAGGGCCCGTGGAGACCCAGTACTTC.

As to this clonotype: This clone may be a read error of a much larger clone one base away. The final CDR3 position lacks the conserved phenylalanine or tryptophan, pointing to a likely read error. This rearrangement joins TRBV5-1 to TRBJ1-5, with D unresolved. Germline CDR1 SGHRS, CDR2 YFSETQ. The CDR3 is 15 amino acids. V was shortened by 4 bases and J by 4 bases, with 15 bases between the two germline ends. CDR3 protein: CASSVGSSGNQPQHV. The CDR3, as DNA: TGCGCCAGCAGCGTCGGCAGTTCTGGAAATCAGCCCCAGCATGTT.

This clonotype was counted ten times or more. DNA of the CDR3: TGTGCCAGCAGTGAAGAGGGGGAGCAGTTCTTC. It translates to CASSEEGEQFF. The chain carries TRBV2 and TRBJ2-7; maybe TRBD1 (5 bases). The J call may be incorrect, as the DNA end agrees better with TRBJ2-1. This CDR3 has 11 residues. From germline, CDR1 is SNHLY and CDR2 FYNNEI.

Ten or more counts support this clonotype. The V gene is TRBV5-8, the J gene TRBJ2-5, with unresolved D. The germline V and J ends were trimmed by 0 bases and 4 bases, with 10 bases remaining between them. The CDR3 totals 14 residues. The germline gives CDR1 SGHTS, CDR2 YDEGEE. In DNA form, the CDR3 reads TGTGCCAGCAGCTTGGTAGAGAGAGGAGAGACCCAGTACTTC. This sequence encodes CASSLVERGETQYF.

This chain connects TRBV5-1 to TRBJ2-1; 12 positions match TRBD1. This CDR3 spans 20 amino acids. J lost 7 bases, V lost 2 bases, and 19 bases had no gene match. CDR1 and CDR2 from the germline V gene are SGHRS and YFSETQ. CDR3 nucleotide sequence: TGCGCCAGCAGCTTTCTGCCGGGACAGGGGGCCGAGACGGGTGGAAATGAGCAGTTCTTC. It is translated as CASSFLPGQGAETGGNEQFF.

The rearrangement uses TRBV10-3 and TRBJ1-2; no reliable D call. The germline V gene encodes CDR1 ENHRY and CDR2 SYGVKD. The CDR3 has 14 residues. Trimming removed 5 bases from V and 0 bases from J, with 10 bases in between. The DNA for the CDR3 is TGTGCCATCAGTTCCGACTCAGCTAACTATGGCTACACCTTC. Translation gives CAISSDSANYGYTF.

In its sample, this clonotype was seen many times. CDR3 bases: TGTGCCAGCAGTTCCCCCTTCGGGACTACCCAGTACTTC. Translation gives CASSSPFGTTQYF. The J gene is TRBJ2-5, the V gene TRBV12-3 or TRBV12-4, with D perhaps matching TRBD2 (6 bases). This CDR3 comprises 13 residues. V lost 4 bases, J lost 8 bases, and 14 bases lay in between.

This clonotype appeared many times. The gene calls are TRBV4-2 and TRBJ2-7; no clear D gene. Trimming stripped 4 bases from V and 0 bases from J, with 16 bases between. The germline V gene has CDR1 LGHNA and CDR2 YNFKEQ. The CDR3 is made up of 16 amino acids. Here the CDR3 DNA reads TGTGCCAGCAGCCCACGGGTGGGGTTAAGCTCCTACGAGCAGTACTTC. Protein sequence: CASSPRVGLSSYEQYF.

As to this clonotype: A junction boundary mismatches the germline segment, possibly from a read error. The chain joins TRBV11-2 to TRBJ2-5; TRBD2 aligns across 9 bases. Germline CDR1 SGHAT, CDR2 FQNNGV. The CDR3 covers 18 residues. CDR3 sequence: CASSLEGVLAGYQGTQYF. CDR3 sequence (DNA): TGTGCCAGCAGCTTAGAAGGCGTGCTAGCGGGATATCAAGGGACCCAGTACTTC.

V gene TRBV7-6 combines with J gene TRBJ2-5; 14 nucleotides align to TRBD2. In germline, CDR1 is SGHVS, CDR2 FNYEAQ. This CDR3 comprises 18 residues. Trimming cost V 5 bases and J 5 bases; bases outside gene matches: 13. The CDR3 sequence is CASSARLAGGPARETQYF. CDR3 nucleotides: TGTGCCAGCAGCGCCCGACTAGCGGGAGGGCCAGCCCGGGAGACCCAGTACTTC. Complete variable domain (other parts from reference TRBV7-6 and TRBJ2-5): GAGVSQSPRYKVTKRGQDVALRCDPISGHVSLYWYRQALGQGPEFLTYFNYEAQQDKSGLPNDRFSAERPEGSISTLTIQRTEQRDSAMYRCASSARLAGGPARETQYFGPGTRLLVL.

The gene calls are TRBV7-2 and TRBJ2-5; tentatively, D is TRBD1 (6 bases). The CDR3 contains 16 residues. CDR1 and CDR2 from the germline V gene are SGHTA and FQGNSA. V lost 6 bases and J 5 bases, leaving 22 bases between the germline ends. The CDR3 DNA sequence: TGTGCCAGCAGGCAAGAGACAGGCCCTCGGCGGGAGACCCAGTACTTC. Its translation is CASRQETGPRRETQYF.

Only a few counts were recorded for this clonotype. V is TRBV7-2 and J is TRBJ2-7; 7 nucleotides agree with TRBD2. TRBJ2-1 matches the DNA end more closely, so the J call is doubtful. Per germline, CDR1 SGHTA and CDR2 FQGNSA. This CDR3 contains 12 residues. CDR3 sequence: CASSPTSHEQFF. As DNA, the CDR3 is TGTGCCAGCAGCCCGACTAGCCATGAGCAGTTCTTC.

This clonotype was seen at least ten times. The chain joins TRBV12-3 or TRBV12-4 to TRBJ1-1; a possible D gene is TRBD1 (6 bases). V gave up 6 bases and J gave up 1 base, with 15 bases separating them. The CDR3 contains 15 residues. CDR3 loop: CASSNEGRGNTEAFF. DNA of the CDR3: TGTGCCAGCAGCAACGAGGGCAGGGGGAACACTGAAGCTTTCTTT.

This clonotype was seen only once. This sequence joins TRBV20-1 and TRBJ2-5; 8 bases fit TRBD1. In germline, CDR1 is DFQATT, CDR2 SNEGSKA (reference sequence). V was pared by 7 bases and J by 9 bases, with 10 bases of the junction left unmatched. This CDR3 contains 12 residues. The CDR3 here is CSVDRGDQPQYF. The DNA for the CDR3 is TGCAGTGTTGACAGGGGAGACCAGCCCCAGTACTTC.

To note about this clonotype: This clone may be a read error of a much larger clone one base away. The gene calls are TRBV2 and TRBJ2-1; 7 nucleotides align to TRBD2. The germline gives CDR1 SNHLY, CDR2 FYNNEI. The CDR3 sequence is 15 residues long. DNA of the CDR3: TGTGCCAGCGATCGTGGCGGGAGCTCCTACAATGAGCAGTCCTTC. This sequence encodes CASDRGGSSYNEQSF.

For the CDR3, the DNA is TGCGCCAGCAGTGAGCGGGAGGATGAAAAACTGTTTTTT. Translating it yields CASSEREDEKLFF. The chain carries TRBV10-1 and TRBJ1-4; no definite D call. CDR1 is WNHNN, CDR2 SYGVQD, per germline (reference sequence). Trimming left V 2 bases short and J 6 bases short, with 7 bases between. The CDR3 has 13 amino acids.

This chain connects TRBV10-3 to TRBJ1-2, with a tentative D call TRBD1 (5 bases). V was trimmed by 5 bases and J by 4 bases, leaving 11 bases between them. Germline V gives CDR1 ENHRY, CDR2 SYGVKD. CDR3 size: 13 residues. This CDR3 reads CAISPDTGYGYTF. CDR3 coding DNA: TGTGCCATCAGTCCGGACACTGGCTATGGCTACACCTTC.

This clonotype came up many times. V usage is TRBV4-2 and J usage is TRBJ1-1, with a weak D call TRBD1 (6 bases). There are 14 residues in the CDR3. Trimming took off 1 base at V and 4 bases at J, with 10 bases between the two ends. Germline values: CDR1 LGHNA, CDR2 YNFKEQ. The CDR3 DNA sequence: TGTGCCAGCAGCCAAGGGGGGGCAGGCACTGAAGCTTTCTTT. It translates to CASSQGGAGTEAFF.

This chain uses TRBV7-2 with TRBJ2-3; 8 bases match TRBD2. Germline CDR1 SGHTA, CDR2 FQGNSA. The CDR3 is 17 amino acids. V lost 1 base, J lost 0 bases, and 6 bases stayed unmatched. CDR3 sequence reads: CASSLDHASGSTDTQYF. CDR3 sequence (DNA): TGTGCCAGCAGCTTAGATCACGCTAGCGGGAGCACAGATACGCAGTATTTT.